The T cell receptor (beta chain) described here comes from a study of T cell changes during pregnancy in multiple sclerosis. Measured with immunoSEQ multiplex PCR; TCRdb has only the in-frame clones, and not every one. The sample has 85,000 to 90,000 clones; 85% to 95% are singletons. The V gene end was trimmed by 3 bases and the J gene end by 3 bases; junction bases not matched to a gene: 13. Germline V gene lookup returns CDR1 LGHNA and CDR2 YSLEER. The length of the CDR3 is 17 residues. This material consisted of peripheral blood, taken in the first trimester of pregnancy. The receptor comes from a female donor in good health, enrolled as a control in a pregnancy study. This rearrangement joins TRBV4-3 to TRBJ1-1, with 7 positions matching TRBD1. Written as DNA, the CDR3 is TGCGCCAGCAGCCAGGCCCCAGGGGGTCGAAGTGACACTGAAGCTTTCTTT. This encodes CASSQAPGGRSDTEAFF.